The T cell receptor beta chain under discussion was sequenced for a study of regulatory T cells in long-lasting Graves disease. Study at large: Antithyroid drug intake by newly diagnosed Graves' patients had lasted under 3 months.

Arm-PCR of CDR3 regions with iRepertoire HTBI primers generated TCR beta libraries. TCRdb re-analysed the multiplex PCR reads in MiXCR, keeping a single row per CDR3 protein. This table has hundreds of thousands of distinct CDR3 sequences, about 11% appearing once. This clonotype was seen ten or more times. Time point specified: newly diagnosed GD, antithyroid drugs for less than 3 months. TCR sequences were obtained from RNA taken from PBMCs. The same data also contributed to another study, on T cells in Graves' hyperthyroidism and ophthalmopathy. That paper states: First-round RT-PCR of the TCR CDR3 relied on the HTBI primer set.

Sequencing used peripheral blood mononuclear cells (PBMCs), obtained at new diagnosis, from a patient treated with antithyroid drugs. This clonotype originated in a woman aged 25 to 45 with Graves disease.

The CDR3 loop is CSARVYPGRNTGELFF. The DNA of the CDR3 is TGCAGTGCTAGAGTATACCCCGGGAGAAACACCGGGGAGCTGTTTTTT. The chain couples TRBV20-1 to TRBJ2-2; D may be TRBD2 (6 bases). Trimming left V 1 base short and J 2 bases short, with 14 bases between. Per the germline V gene, CDR1 is DFQATT and CDR2 is SNEGSKA (reference sequence). This CDR3 is built from 16 residues.